This T cell receptor (beta chain) is from a study of T cells in tumors after PD-1 blockade (dated by TCRdb to the late 2010s). With respect to the entire study: Prior checkpoint blockade, systemic immunosuppressant use, and recent radiotherapy or other anti-cancer therapy within 4 weeks were grounds for patient exclusion. Pembrolizumab 200 mg every 3 weeks or cemiplimab 350 mg every 2 weeks was administered to patients. While on anti-PD-1 treatment, some of the patients also continued taking daily vismodegib 150 mg. On average, peripheral blood samples yielded 35,000 to 45,000 unique clonotypes and 100,000 or so TCR templates (range about 22,000-290,000). Paired single-cell RNA and TCR sequencing was performed on site-matched tumors from BCC or SCC patients before and after anti-PD-1 therapy. To compare clonotypes in blood and tumor, bulk TCR sequencing was done on under 11 peripheral blood samples taken from 4 or 5 patients. RECIST version 1.1 was the standard used to evaluate clinical response.

Here is what the overall study found, with its caveats: Roughly 43% of tumor TCR clonotypes were found in blood, and some novel exhausted tumor clones appeared in pre-treatment blood, suggesting peripheral recruitment. The source of novel T cell clones was not identified and could include lymphoid organs or rare unexpanded clones within the tumor or its periphery.

The time point label here, explained by the study, means: after anti-PD-1 therapy. For bulk TCRbeta sequencing, genomic DNA was extracted from tumor biopsies or peripheral blood, and input amounts ranged from roughly 600 ng to 6,500 ng. Every patient was a poor candidate for surgical resection and had histologically proven advanced or metastatic basal or squamous cell carcinoma. The basal cell carcinoma cohort comprised 10 or so patients, of whom 8 or 9 had bulk tumor TCR sequencing. Deep TCRbeta sequencing was performed with the immunoSEQ platform. The paper's data handling went like this. Only productive rearrangements were exported from the immunoSEQ Analyzer for downstream analysis. T cell phenotypes were assigned to bulk TCRbeta clonotypes by matching to single-cell RNA+TCR-seq clones sharing the same TCRbeta sequence. Clone enrichment in tumor was computed as tumor frequency divided by PBMC frequency from bulk TCR sequencing. TCRs were grouped by GLIPH into specificity groups, defined as clusters of distinct TCRs likely recognizing common antigens via shared CDR3 motifs. Imported from immuneACCESS, the table was reduced by TCRdb to in-frame sequences with V and J called. These copies leave out some clones; in studies compared against another copy, an unresolved V gene accounts for under half, and the cause of the remainder is not known. V and J calls and clone size come straight from that table; D and trimming were deduced from the DNA. For this sample there are fewer than 40,000 clones; roughly 76% appear just once. The leading ten clones occupy under 40% of the sample.

In regard to this clone: This clone's antigen is unknown. Qualities for individual bases were not recorded, and no much larger clone is one base off.

The receptor comes from a human donor with basal cell carcinoma. Source: PBMCs, taken after anti-PD-1 treatment.

The bases read TGTGCCAGCACCATTGGACAGGGACGCACAGATACGCAGTATTTT. This is translated as CASTIGQGRTDTQYF. The chain couples TRBV9 to TRBJ2-3, with 8 bases matching TRBD1. The CDR3, cysteine through phenylalanine, is 15 amino acids long. The retained sequence is limited to the CDR3, 45 bases, with the frame set at the first base. The germline V gene encodes CDR1 SGDLS and CDR2 YYNGEE. V and J are trimmed by 6 bases and 1 base, and the gene matches miss 7 bases of the junction. With the rest looked up from the reference TRBV9 and TRBJ2-3 genes rather than sequenced, the full variable domain is DSGVTQTPKHLITATGQRVTLRCSPRSGDLSVYWYQQSLDQGLQFLIQYYNGEERAKGNILERFSAQQFPDLHSELNLSSLELGDSALYFCASTIGQGRTDTQYFGPGTRLTVL.